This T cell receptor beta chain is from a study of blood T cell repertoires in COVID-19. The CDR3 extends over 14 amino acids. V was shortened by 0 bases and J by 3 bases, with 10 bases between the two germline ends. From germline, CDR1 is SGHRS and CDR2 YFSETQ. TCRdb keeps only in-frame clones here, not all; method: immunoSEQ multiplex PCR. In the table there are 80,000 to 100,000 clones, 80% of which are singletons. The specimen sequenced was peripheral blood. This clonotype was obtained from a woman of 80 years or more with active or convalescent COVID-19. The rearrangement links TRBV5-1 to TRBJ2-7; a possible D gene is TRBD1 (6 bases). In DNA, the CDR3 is TGCGCCAGCAGCTTGGGACAGGTCGGCTACGAGCAGTACTTC. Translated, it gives CASSLGQVGYEQYF.